The 12 T cell receptor beta chains below all came from one sample that was sequenced in a study of vaccination and CD4 T cells after COVID-19. Treatment described: roughly ten-day PBMC culture with coronavirus spike peptide pools or control peptides (ViraFEST assay). Sequenced with the Oncomine TCR Beta short-read assay was DNA taken from cultured CD4+ T cells. TCRdb redid the calling of the PCR reads with MiXCR, one entry per CDR3 protein. Of about 21,000 distinct CDR3 sequences listed, approximately 50% are singletons. The antigens these receptors bind are not known. The specimen was CD4+ T cells from blood, cultured in vitro. The receptors originated from a human donor who had recovered from COVID-19.

This clonotype has just a few counts. The chain couples TRBV7-2 to TRBJ2-4; 9 nucleotides line up with TRBD1. Germline trimming cut 6 bases from V and 6 bases from J; bases unmatched to any gene: 15. Germline V gives CDR1 SGHTA, CDR2 FQGNSA. CDR3 length: 17 amino acids. CDR3 protein: CASRLGPGTGRGNIQYF. The CDR3 bases are TGTGCCAGCAGGTTGGGGCCCGGGACAGGGCGGGGAAACATTCAGTACTTC.

The CDR3 loop reads CSVPGVGRRPQHF. The CDR3 region has the DNA TGCAGTGTCCCCGGTGTGGGGCGTAGGCCCCAGCATTTT. J is TRBJ1-5 and V is TRBV20-1; perhaps TRBD1 as D (5 bases). This CDR3 is 13 amino acids long. V was clipped by 7 bases and J by 9 bases, with 19 bases between them. Germline V CDR1 and CDR2: DFQATT, SNEGSKA (reference sequence).

Concerning this clonotype itself: An end of the junction does not agree with germline; a read error may underlie this. The gene calls are TRBV6-1 and TRBJ2-5; TRBD2 is a possible D gene (6 bases). There are 13 residues in the CDR3. Per the germline V gene, CDR1 is MNHNS and CDR2 is SASEGT. The CDR3 DNA sequence: TGTGCCATCAGTGAAGGAGGGCAAGAGACCCAGTACTTC. It is translated as CAISEGGQETQYF.

The table lists this clonotype with a few counts. The chain combines TRBV5-4 with TRBJ1-1; TRBD1 matches 9 bases. CDR1 and CDR2 (germline): SGHNT, YYREEE (reference sequence). There are 13 residues in the CDR3. J lost 11 bases, V lost 5 bases, and 10 bases had no gene match. For the CDR3, the DNA is TGTGCCAGCAGGGCCGGACAGGGGCCAGGGGCTTTCTTT. This gives the protein CASRAGQGPGAFF.

This clonotype was seen only a few times. The rearrangement uses TRBV24-1 and TRBJ1-5; D is possibly TRBD1 (5 bases). The germline CDR1 and CDR2 sequences are KGHDR and SFDVKD. This CDR3 has 14 residues. Trimming removed 4 bases at V and 4 bases at J, with 10 bases between. CDR3 residues: CATSEPGGNQPQHF. CDR3 sequence (DNA): TGTGCCACCAGTGAGCCTGGGGGGAATCAGCCCCAGCATTTT.

This clonotype was seen more than once but under ten times. This chain joins TRBV20-1 and TRBJ1-1; unclear D gene. Germline-derived CDR1 and CDR2 are DFQATT and SNEGSKA (reference sequence). The CDR3 totals 14 residues. Trimming took off 0 bases at V and 10 bases at J, with 18 bases between the two ends. CDR3 sequence (DNA): TGCAGTGCTAGAGATCGAGGCGGCGTCCGGGGAGCTTTCTTT. It encodes CSARDRGGVRGAFF.

The rearrangement uses TRBV7-9 and TRBJ1-2; D ambiguous. This CDR3 contains 15 residues. The germline CDR1 and CDR2 sequences are SEHNR and FQNEAQ (reference sequence). The V end was cut by 1 base, the J end by 3 bases, with 12 bases between. This CDR3 is CASSLGQGLDYGYTF. CDR3 nucleotide sequence: TGTGCCAGCAGCTTAGGGCAAGGGTTGGACTATGGCTACACCTTC.

This clonotype came up a few times. The chain uses TRBV10-3 and TRBJ1-3; TRBD1 might be the D (6 bases). The V gene lost 3 bases and the J gene lost 2 bases, with 11 bases spanning the gap. The CDR3 length is 15 residues. The germline V gene has CDR1 ENHRY and CDR2 SYGVKD. The CDR3 DNA is TGTGCCATCAGTGACGGGACACCTACTGGAAACACCATATATTTT. This codes for CAISDGTPTGNTIYF.

V usage is TRBV28 and J usage is TRBJ1-6, with D possibly being TRBD1 (5 bases). V lost 7 bases and J 7 bases, leaving 14 bases between the germline ends. In germline, CDR1 is MDHEN, CDR2 SYDVKM. There are 14 residues in the CDR3. The CDR3 is CASTGGGNNSPLHF. Written as DNA, the CDR3 is TGTGCCAGCACTGGGGGGGGAAACAATTCACCCCTCCACTTT.

The chain uses TRBV11-3 and TRBJ1-2, with D maybe TRBD1 (5 bases). The V and J ends lost 3 bases and 5 bases respectively, with 13 bases between them. Germline CDR1 reads SGHNT; CDR2 reads YENEEA. The CDR3 spans 14 residues. CDR3 residues: CASSFVGGEYGYTF. Here the CDR3 DNA reads TGTGCCAGCAGCTTCGTTGGGGGTGAATATGGCTACACCTTC.

The V call is TRBV20-1, the J call TRBJ2-5; 14 nucleotides match TRBD2. Trimming cost V 6 bases and J 6 bases; bases outside gene matches: 12. Germline assignment: CDR1 DFQATT and CDR2 SNEGSKA (reference sequence). CDR3 length: 16 residues. The CDR3, as DNA: TGCAGTGCCCTTTATCCGACTAGCGGGAGGGTAAAGACCCAGTACTTC. Amino acid sequence: CSALYPTSGRVKTQYF.

This clonotype was counted a few times. The V call is TRBV6-1, the J call TRBJ2-3; D is unresolved. V lost 0 bases to trimming and J lost 2 bases, with 6 bases between them. The CDR3 is 14 amino acids. The germline CDR1 and CDR2 sequences are MNHNS and SASEGT. The CDR3 spells CASSEAYFTDTQYF. The CDR3 bases are TGTGCCAGCAGTGAAGCGTATTTCACAGATACGCAGTATTTT.